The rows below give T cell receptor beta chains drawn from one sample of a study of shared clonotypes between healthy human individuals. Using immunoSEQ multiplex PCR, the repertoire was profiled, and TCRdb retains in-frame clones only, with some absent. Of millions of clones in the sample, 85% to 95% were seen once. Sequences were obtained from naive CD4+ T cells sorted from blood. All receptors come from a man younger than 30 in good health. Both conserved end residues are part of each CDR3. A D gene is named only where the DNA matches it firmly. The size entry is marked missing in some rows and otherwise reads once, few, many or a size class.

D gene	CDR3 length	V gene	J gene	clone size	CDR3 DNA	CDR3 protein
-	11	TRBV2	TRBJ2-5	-	TGTGCCAGCAGTGAACACGAGACCCAGTACTTC	CASSEHETQYF
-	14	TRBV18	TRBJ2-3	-	TGTGCCAGCTCTCCGCAGCAGGGCCCAGATACGCAGTATTTT	CASSPQQGPDTQYF
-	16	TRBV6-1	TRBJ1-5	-	TGTGCCAGCAGTGAGATTGGGCAGTTGGGCAATCAGCCCCAGCATTTT	CASSEIGQLGNQPQHF
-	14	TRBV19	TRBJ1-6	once	TGTGCCAGTAGTATCGTCGCTATTAATTCACCCCTCCACTTT	CASSIVAINSPLHF
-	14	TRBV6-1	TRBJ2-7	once	TGTGCCAGCAGTGAATTGGGTACCTCCTACGAGCAGTACTTC	CASSELGTSYEQYF
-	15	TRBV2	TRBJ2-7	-	TGTGCCAGCAGTGTTGGCGGGACAGTTTCCTACGAGCAGTACTTC	CASSVGGTVSYEQYF
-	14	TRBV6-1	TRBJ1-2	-	TGTGCCAGCAGTGAAGGGGTGACGAACTATGGCTACACCTTC	CASSEGVTNYGYTF
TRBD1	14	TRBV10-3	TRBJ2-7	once	TGTGCCATCAGCAGGGGGCAGAGCTCCTACGAGCAGTACTTC	CAISRGQSSYEQYF
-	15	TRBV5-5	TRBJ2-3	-	TGTGCCAGCAGCTCCCGACGCATTAGCACAGATACGCAGTATTTT	CASSSRRISTDTQYF
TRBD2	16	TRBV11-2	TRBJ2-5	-	TGTGCCAGCAGCTTAGTCTCTCTTAGCGGGGGAGAGACCCAGTACTTC	CASSLVSLSGGETQYF
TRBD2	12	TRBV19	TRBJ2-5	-	TGTGCCAGTAGTATCCGGGGGGAGAACCAGTACTTC	CASSIRGENQYF
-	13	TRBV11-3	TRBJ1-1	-	TGTGCCAGCAGCTTACGGCAGAACACTGAAGCTTTCTTT	CASSLRQNTEAFF
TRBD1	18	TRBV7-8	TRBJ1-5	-	TGTGCCAGCAGCCCCGGGGTGGGACAGGGGGCCAACAATCAGCCCCAGCATTTT	CASSPGVGQGANNQPQHF
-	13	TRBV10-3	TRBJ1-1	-	TGTGCCATCAGAGGACAGCAGAACACTGAAGCTTTCTTT	CAIRGQQNTEAFF
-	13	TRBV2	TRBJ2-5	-	TGTGCCAGCAGTGTCCGGGAGCAAGAGACCCAGTACTTC	CASSVREQETQYF
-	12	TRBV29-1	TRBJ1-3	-	TGCAGCGTTGAAACCACTGCTAACACCATATATTTT	CSVETTANTIYF
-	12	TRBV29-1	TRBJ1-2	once	TGCAGCGTTCAGAAGGAGAACTATGGCTACACCTTC	CSVQKENYGYTF
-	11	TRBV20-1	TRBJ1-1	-	TGCAGTGCTAGAGATATGAATGAAGCTTTCTTT	CSARDMNEAFF
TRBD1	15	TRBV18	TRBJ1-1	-	TGTGCCAGCTCACAGTCGGACAGGGTGAACACTGAAGCTTTCTTT	CASSQSDRVNTEAFF
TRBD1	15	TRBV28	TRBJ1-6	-	TGTGCCATCCTGGGACAGGGAGTGGGAAATTCACCCCTCCACTTT	CAILGQGVGNSPLHF
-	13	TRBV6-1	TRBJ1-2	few	TGTGCCAGCAGCCAGACAGGAGGCTATGGCTACACCTTC	CASSQTGGYGYTF
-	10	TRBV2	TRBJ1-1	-	TGTGCCAGCAGTGGATTTCAAGCTTTCTTT	CASSGFQAFF
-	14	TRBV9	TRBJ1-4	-	TGTGCCAGCAGCGTCAGTGTCAGGGATGAAAAACTGTTTTTT	CASSVSVRDEKLFF
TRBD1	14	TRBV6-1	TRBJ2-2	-	TGTGCCAGCAACAGGGGGCCGAACACCGGGGAGCTGTTTTTT	CASNRGPNTGELFF
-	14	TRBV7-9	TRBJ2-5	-	TGTGCCAGCAGCCCTACAAGGGGGGGAGAGACCCAGTACTTC	CASSPTRGGETQYF
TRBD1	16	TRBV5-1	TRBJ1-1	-	TGCGCCAGCAGCTTGGGAAGCTCAGGGGGTAGAACTGAAGCTTTCTTT	CASSLGSSGGRTEAFF
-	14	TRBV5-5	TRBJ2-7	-	TGTGCCAGCAGCTTGGAGCTCCGGATCACCGAGCAGTACTTC	CASSLELRITEQYF
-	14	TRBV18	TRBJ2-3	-	TGTGCCAGCTCACCCGGGGCTAGCACAGATACGCAGTATTTT	CASSPGASTDTQYF
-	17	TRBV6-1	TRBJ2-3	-	TGTGCCAGCAGTGAAGGTTATAAGGCAGGGTGGACAGATACGCAGTATTTT	CASSEGYKAGWTDTQYF
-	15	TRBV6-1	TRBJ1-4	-	TGTGCCAGCAGGCTCACTACTTCACCTAATGAAAAACTGTTTTTT	CASRLTTSPNEKLFF
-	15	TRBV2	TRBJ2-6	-	TGTGCCAGCAGTGAATCACGTCCGTCGGCGGCCGTCCTGACTTTC	CASSESRPSAAVLTF
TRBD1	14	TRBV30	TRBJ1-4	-	TGTGCCCACACCCAGGGGGCTTATAATGAAAAACTGTTTTTT	CAHTQGAYNEKLFF
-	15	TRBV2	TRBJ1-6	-	TGTGCCAGCAGTGATGCAGGGACCTATAATTCACCCCTCCACTTT	CASSDAGTYNSPLHF
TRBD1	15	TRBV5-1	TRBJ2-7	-	TGCGCCAGCAGCCTGGGTCCAACAGGGGCGGGCGAGCAGTACTTC	CASSLGPTGAGEQYF
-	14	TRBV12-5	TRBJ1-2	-	TGTGCTAGTGGTTCGCAGGGGAAAGCTAGCGGCTACACCTTC	CASGSQGKASGYTF
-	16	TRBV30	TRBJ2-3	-	TGTGCCTGGACTGTACTGCGTTCGGGCAGTGGCTACCCGCAGTATTTT	CAWTVLRSGSGYPQYF
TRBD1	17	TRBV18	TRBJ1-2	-	TGTGCCAGCTCACCACCCATCAATACCGGGACAGGGGTCGGCTACACCTTC	CASSPPINTGTGVGYTF
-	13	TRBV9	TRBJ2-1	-	TGTGCCAGCAGCGTAGAAGGTTTCCGTGAGCAGTTCTTC	CASSVEGFREQFF
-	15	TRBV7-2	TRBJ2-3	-	TGTGCCAGCAGCTTAATAGGGTGGAGTACAGATACGCAGTATTTT	CASSLIGWSTDTQYF
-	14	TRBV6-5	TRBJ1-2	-	TGTGCCAGCAGTTACTCGAGGGTCGGCTATGGCTACACCTTC	CASSYSRVGYGYTF
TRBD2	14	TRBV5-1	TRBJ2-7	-	TGCGCCAGCAGCTCCCGACTAGCAGAAGACGAGCAGTACTTC	CASSSRLAEDEQYF
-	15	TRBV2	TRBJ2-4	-	TGTGCCAGCAGCCTAGACAGTCTAGCCAAAAACATTCAGTACTTC	CASSLDSLAKNIQYF
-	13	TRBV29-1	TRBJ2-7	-	TGCAGCGTTTCTGGACAGTTATCCTACGAGCAGTACTTC	CSVSGQLSYEQYF
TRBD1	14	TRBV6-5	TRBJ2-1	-	TGTGCCAGCAGCCTGGGACAGAGTTACAATGAGCAGTTCTTC	CASSLGQSYNEQFF
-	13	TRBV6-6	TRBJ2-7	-	TGTGCCAGCAGTCCGACTAGTCGGGGCGAGCAGTACTTC	CASSPTSRGEQYF
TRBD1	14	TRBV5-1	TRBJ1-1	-	TGCGCCAGCATAGGGACAGGGCGGAACACTGAAGCTTTCTTT	CASIGTGRNTEAFF
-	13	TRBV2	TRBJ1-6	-	TGTGCCAGCAGTGCCGAACAGAATTCACCCCTCCACTTT	CASSAEQNSPLHF
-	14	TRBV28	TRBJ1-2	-	TGTGCCAGCAGTCCAGTGGTTACAGGGCAGGGCTACACCTTC	CASSPVVTGQGYTF
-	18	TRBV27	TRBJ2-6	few	TGTGCCAGCAGGGGCTGGGACGGAATATTCTCTGGGGCCAACGTCCTGACTTTC	CASRGWDGIFSGANVLTF
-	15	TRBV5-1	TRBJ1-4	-	TGCGCCAGCAGTTACCTCGGGGAATTAGGGGAAAAACTGTTTTTT	CASSYLGELGEKLFF